This TCR beta chain was identified in a study of shared clonotypes between healthy human individuals. A word on this clone: Its cognate antigen is unknown.

General observations from the study: Large sequencing depth failed to make sorted-subset sequencing complete, rarefaction showed. Sampling used blood alone; tissue repertoires probably differ.

This CDR3 has 15 amino acids. The germline gives CDR1 GTSNPN, CDR2 SVGIG (reference sequence). The ends were cut back, 5 bases at V and 2 bases at J, with 16 bases in the middle. Per sorted-subset replicate PCR, input was about 180 ng DNA, representing tens of thousands of T cell genomes. Here immunoSEQ multiplex PCR was the method, and the copy in TCRdb shows in-frame clones only, minus some. The table lists hundreds of thousands of clones, over 65% of them singletons. The specimen sequenced was memory CD4+ T cells sorted from blood. Subset denoted: CD45RA-negative fraction. V usage is TRBV30 and J usage is TRBJ1-5; perhaps TRBD1 as D (5 bases). The clonotype originates from a woman in her twenties or thirties in good health. In DNA, the CDR3 is TGTGCCTGGGCCGCCCTGGGAGGGGGCAATCAGCCCCAGCATTTT. It encodes CAWAALGGGNQPQHF.